The 21 T cell receptor beta chains below come from one sample, sequenced in a study of T cells after yellow fever vaccination. TCRdb called the 5' RACE reads again in MiXCR, with one record for every CDR3 protein. The sample lists approximately 74,000 distinct CDR3 sequences; approximately 7% were seen once. The sample in question was CD8+ T cells sorted from PBMCs, obtained about 5 days after the first yellow fever vaccination. The receptor source for this set is a man aged 18 to 29 who received the YFV17D yellow fever vaccine.

This clonotype was recorded at least ten times. V and J are TRBV29-1 and TRBJ1-2; D perhaps matches TRBD1 (6 bases). In germline, CDR1 is SQVTM, CDR2 ANQGSEA. This CDR3 region has 15 residues. V gave up 3 bases and J gave up 6 bases, with 20 bases separating them. This chain's CDR3 is CSVDLRGAKVDGYTF. The CDR3 DNA reads TGCAGCGTTGACCTTCGGGGGGCGAAGGTTGATGGCTACACCTTC.

This clonotype has a handful of counts. The J gene is TRBJ1-2, the V gene TRBV29-1; D uncertain. Germline-derived CDR1 and CDR2 are SQVTM and ANQGSEA. V dropped 3 bases and J dropped 2 bases, with 4 bases sitting between them. The CDR3 is 11 amino acids. The CDR3 spells CSVDSNYGYTF. The CDR3, as DNA: TGCAGCGTTGACTCGAACTATGGCTACACCTTC.

This sequence joins TRBV24-1 and TRBJ2-2; a possible D gene is TRBD1 (6 bases). Germline V CDR1 and CDR2: KGHDR, SFDVKD. The CDR3 is 13 amino acids. V lost 7 bases to trimming and J lost 6 bases, with 11 bases between them. The CDR3 protein is CATSQGRPGELFF. CDR3 in DNA: TGTGCCACCAGCCAGGGGCGGCCCGGGGAGCTGTTTTTT.

The chain is built from TRBV6-1 and TRBJ1-5, with TRBD1 as a possible D gene (6 bases). The V gene lost 6 bases and the J gene lost 7 bases, with 16 bases spanning the gap. Germline V gene data show CDR1 as MNHNS and CDR2 as SASEGT. The CDR3 has 14 residues. The CDR3 loop is CASSRGGGGQPQHF. In DNA, the CDR3 is TGTGCCAGCAGCCGCGGTGGGGGCGGCCAGCCCCAGCATTTT.

Only a few counts were recorded for this clonotype. V gene TRBV6-6 combines with J gene TRBJ2-5; possibly TRBD2 for D (5 bases). CDR3 length: 12 amino acids. V lost 2 bases and J 6 bases, leaving 7 bases between the germline ends. Germline V gene data show CDR1 as MNHNY and CDR2 as SVGAGI (reference sequence). CDR3 sequence reads: CASSYGEQTQYF. The CDR3 region has the DNA TGTGCCAGCAGTTACGGGGAGCAGACCCAGTACTTC.

This clonotype was observed many times. The chain uses TRBV12-3 or TRBV12-4 and TRBJ2-7; D possibly uses TRBD1 or TRBD2 (5 bases each). Trimming cost V 5 bases and J 4 bases, with 18 bases left between them. This CDR3 is built from 15 residues. As DNA, the CDR3 is TGTGCCAGCAGTACCAGACTCGGGGCGGAGTACGAGCAGTACTTC. Protein: CASSTRLGAEYEQYF.

The V call is TRBV24-1, the J call TRBJ2-1; D unresolved. The V end lost 6 bases, the J end lost 2 bases, and 7 bases lay between the germline ends. This CDR3 region has 13 residues. Germline V gene sequence: CDR1 KGHDR, CDR2 SFDVKD. CDR3 amino acids: CATSPGPYNEQFF. The CDR3, as DNA: TGTGCCACCAGTCCAGGCCCCTACAATGAGCAGTTCTTC.

V is TRBV10-3 and J is TRBJ2-3, with D maybe TRBD1 (5 bases). V was shortened by 10 bases and J by 0 bases, with 14 bases between the two germline ends. This CDR3 has 14 amino acids. Germline CDR1 reads ENHRY; CDR2 reads SYGVKD. The CDR3 coding sequence is TGTGCCACCGGCCTAACAGGAAGCACAGATACGCAGTATTTT. It is translated as CATGLTGSTDTQYF.

V and J are TRBV4-1 and TRBJ1-6; 9 bases are a match to TRBD1. The CDR3 loop spans 14 amino acids. Germline CDR1 and CDR2: MGHRA and YSYEKL. J gave up 7 bases and V 6 bases, and 4 bases lay outside the gene matches. Written as DNA, the CDR3 is TGCGCCAGCAGACGGGACAGGGAAAATTCACCCCTCCACTTT. It translates to CASRRDRENSPLHF.

This chain uses TRBV4-1 with TRBJ2-1; the D is unclear. Germline loops: CDR1 MGHRA, CDR2 YSYEKL. V shed 1 base and J shed 9 bases, with 16 bases lying between them. The CDR3 extends over 15 amino acids. The CDR3 here is CASSQVLGGNTEQFF. The CDR3 DNA reads as TGCGCCAGCAGCCAAGTTCTGGGTGGAAATACTGAGCAGTTCTTC.

The sample holds many counts of this clonotype. The rearrangement uses TRBV27 and TRBJ1-1, with D perhaps matching TRBD1 (5 bases). V was shortened by 3 bases and J by 0 bases, with 8 bases between the two germline ends. Germline V gene sequence: CDR1 MNHEY, CDR2 SMNVEV (reference sequence). The CDR3 sequence is 14 residues long. The CDR3 DNA sequence: TGTGCCAGCAGTTTGGGGGAACTGAACACTGAAGCTTTCTTT. Amino acid sequence: CASSLGELNTEAFF.

This clonotype was seen a handful of times. The chain is built from TRBV6-5 and TRBJ2-7; TRBD2 agrees at 11 bases. This CDR3 region has 15 residues. From germline, CDR1 is MNHEY and CDR2 SVGAGI. Trimming at V came to 5 bases and at J to 4 bases, leaving 7 bases not matched to a gene. CDR3 loop: CASSTPGLAEYEQYF. The CDR3 coding sequence is TGTGCCAGCAGTACTCCGGGACTAGCGGAATACGAGCAGTACTTC.

In its sample, this clonotype was seen many times. The rearrangement links TRBV3-1 to TRBJ2-3; D remains ambiguous. With 0 bases removed from V and 2 bases from J, the gap between germline ends came to 12 bases. Germline V lookup: CDR1 LGHDT, CDR2 YNNKEL (reference sequence). CDR3 length equals 16 residues. CDR3 amino acids: CASSQDSWEPTDTQYF. CDR3 coding DNA: TGTGCCAGCAGCCAAGATTCTTGGGAACCCACAGATACGCAGTATTTT.

This clonotype was seen more than once but under ten times. The chain couples TRBV20-1 to TRBJ2-7, with TRBD1 identical over 7 bases. Germline V gene data show CDR1 as DFQATT and CDR2 as SNEGSKA (reference sequence). The length of the CDR3 is 15 residues. V dropped 2 bases and J dropped 3; count of bases not matched to a gene: 10. CDR3 in DNA: TGCAGTGCTAGATCCCCCCGACAGGGCGGCTACGAGCAGTACGTC. It encodes CSARSPRQGGYEQYV.

This clonotype was detected ten times or more. The genes are TRBV6-5 and TRBJ2-3; D gene ambiguous. Per germline, CDR1 MNHEY and CDR2 SVGAGI. V lost 2 bases and J 1 base, leaving 13 bases between the germline ends. This CDR3 region has 16 residues. The CDR3 coding sequence is TGTGCCAGCAGTTACACAGCAGGCGGAGGCACAGATACGCAGTATTTT. Translated: CASSYTAGGGTDTQYF.

This clonotype has ten or more counts. This chain connects TRBV12-3 or TRBV12-4 to TRBJ2-5; tentative D call: TRBD2 (6 bases). V was trimmed by 5 bases and J by 7 bases, leaving 17 bases between them. The CDR3 extends over 14 amino acids. This CDR3 reads CASSPRGLTTTQYF. DNA of the CDR3: TGTGCCAGCAGTCCCCGGGGACTCACCACGACCCAGTACTTC.

This clonotype was detected a few times. One end of the junction fails to match germline, which may point to a read error. The genes are TRBV4-1 and TRBJ1-5, with TRBD1 as a possible D gene (6 bases). The CDR3 runs 16 residues. The germline CDR1 and CDR2 sequences are MGHRA and YSYEKL. CDR3 residues: CASRQDGGQGIQPQHF. DNA for the CDR3: TGCGCCAGCAGACAAGATGGAGGGCAGGGGATTCAGCCCCAGCATTTT.

There are many counts of this clonotype. The chain carries TRBV29-1 and TRBJ2-3; a weak D match, TRBD2 (5 bases). Deletions cut 2 bases from V and 0 bases from J, with 21 bases between. The CDR3 loop spans 18 amino acids. Germline CDR1 reads SQVTM; CDR2 reads ANQGSEA. Here the CDR3 reads CSVETSRPPRGSTDTQYF. The CDR3 DNA sequence: TGCAGCGTTGAAACGAGCAGACCGCCCCGGGGAAGCACAGATACGCAGTATTTT.

The table lists this clonotype with a few counts. This rearrangement joins TRBV29-1 to TRBJ2-7; 7 bases line up with TRBD2. Trimming cost V 1 base and J 0 bases; bases outside gene matches: 6. CDR1 SQVTM and CDR2 ANQGSEA come from the germline V gene. The CDR3 contains 15 residues. CDR3 sequence reads: CSVEALRGSSYEQYF. The CDR3 DNA reads as TGCAGCGTTGAAGCATTGCGGGGGAGCTCCTACGAGCAGTACTTC.

Only a few counts were recorded for this clonotype. The chain employs TRBV30 and TRBJ1-2; D is unclear. CDR3 size: 13 residues. Trimming shortened V by 7 bases and J by 8 bases, and 20 bases separated the two germline ends. Germline assignment: CDR1 GTSNPN and CDR2 SVGIG (reference sequence). The CDR3: CASPAGRRRGYTF. As DNA, the CDR3 is TGTGCCTCGCCCGCAGGCAGAAGGAGGGGCTACACCTTC.

The V and J genes are TRBV29-1 and TRBJ2-7; 15 bases match TRBD2. Germline V gene lookup returns CDR1 SQVTM and CDR2 ANQGSEA. The CDR3 is made up of 16 amino acids. V dropped 2 bases and J dropped 6; count of bases not matched to a gene: 8. The DNA of the CDR3 is TGCAGCGTTGAATGGGGACTAGCGGGGGGATCTACCGAGCAGTACTTC. Its protein product is CSVEWGLAGGSTEQYF.